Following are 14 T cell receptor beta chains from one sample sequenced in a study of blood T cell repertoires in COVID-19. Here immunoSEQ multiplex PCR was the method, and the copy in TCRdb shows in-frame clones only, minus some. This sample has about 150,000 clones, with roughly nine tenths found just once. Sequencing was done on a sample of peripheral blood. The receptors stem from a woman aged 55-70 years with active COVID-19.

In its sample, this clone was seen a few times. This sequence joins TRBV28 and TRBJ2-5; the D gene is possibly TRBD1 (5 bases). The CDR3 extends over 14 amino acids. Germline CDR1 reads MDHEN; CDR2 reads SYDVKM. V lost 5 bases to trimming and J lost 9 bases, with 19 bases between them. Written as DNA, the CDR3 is TGTGCCAGCAGTCCCCTGACAGTCGCCCAGGCCCAGTACTTC. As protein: CASSPLTVAQAQYF.

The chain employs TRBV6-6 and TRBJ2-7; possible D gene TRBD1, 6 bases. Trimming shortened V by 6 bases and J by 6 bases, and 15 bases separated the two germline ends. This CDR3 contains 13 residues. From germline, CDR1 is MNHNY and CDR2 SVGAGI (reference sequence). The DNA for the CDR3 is TGTGCCAGCAGCCCCTGCAGGGGCTGCGAGCAGTACTTC. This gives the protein CASSPCRGCEQYF.

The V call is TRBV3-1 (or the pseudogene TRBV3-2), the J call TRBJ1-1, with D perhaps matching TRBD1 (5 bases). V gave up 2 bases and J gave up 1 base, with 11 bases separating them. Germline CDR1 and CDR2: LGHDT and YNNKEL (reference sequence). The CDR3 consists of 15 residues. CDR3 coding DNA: TGTGCCAGCAGCCAAACTCGGGGGTGGAACACTGAAGCTTTCTTT. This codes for CASSQTRGWNTEAFF.

In DNA form, the CDR3 reads TGTGCCAGCAGTCCGGTGACTAGCGGGAGCGATGAGCAGTTCTTC. It translates to CASSPVTSGSDEQFF. The chain carries TRBV27 and TRBJ2-1; 12 nucleotides align to TRBD2. The CDR3 is made up of 15 amino acids. V was clipped by 5 bases and J by 8 bases; unmatched bases: 7. Germline assignment: CDR1 MNHEY and CDR2 SMNVEV (reference sequence).

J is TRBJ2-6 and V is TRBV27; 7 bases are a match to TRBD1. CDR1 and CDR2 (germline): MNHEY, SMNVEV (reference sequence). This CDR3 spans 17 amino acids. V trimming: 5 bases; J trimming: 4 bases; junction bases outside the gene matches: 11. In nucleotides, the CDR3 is TGTGCCAGCAGTCCAACTCACAGGGGCAGGGGGGCCAACGTCCTGACTTTC. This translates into CASSPTHRGRGANVLTF.

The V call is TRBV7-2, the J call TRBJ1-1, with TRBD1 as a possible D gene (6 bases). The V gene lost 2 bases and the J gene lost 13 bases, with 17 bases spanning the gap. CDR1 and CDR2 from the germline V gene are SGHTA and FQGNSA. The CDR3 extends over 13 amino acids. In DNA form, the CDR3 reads TGTGCCAGCAGCTTACAAGCCGGACAGCGGTGTTTCTTT. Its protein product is CASSLQAGQRCFF. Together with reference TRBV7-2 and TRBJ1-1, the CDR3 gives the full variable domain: GAGVSQSPSNKVTEKGKDVELRCDPISGHTALYWYRQSLGQGLEFLIYFQGNSAPDKSGLPSDRFSAERTGGSVSTLTIQRTQQEDSAVYLCASSLQAGQRCFFGQGTRLTVV.

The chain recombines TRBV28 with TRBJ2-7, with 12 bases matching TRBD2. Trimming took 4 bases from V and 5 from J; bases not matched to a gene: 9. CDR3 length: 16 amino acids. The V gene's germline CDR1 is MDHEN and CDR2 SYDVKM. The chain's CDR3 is CASSSHRLAGADEQYF. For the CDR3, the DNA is TGTGCCAGCAGTTCACACCGACTAGCGGGAGCTGACGAGCAGTACTTC.

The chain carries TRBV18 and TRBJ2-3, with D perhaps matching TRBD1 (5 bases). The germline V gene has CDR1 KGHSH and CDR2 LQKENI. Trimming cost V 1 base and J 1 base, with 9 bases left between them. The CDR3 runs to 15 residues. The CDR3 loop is CASSPRATGTDTQYF. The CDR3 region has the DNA TGTGCCAGCTCACCACGGGCGACAGGCACAGATACGCAGTATTTT.

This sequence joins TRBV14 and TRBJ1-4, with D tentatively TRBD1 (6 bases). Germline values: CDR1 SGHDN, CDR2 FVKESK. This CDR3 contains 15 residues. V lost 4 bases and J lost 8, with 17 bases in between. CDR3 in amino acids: CASSRKGGSGEKLFF. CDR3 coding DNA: TGTGCCAGCAGCCGTAAAGGGGGTTCAGGGGAAAAACTGTTTTTT.

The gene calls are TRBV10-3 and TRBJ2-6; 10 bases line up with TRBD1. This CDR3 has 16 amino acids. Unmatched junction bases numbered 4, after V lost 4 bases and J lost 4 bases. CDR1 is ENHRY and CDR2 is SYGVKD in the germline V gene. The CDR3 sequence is CAISGQGAHGANVLTF. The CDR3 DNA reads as TGTGCCATCAGTGGACAGGGGGCGCACGGGGCCAACGTCCTGACTTTC.

The CDR3 bases are TGTGCCAGCAGTCCAGGTGGCACCCGGCGCACTGAAGCTTTCTTT. As protein: CASSPGGTRRTEAFF. The chain is built from TRBV28 and TRBJ1-1; D not certain. This CDR3 is built from 15 residues. Trimming shortened V by 5 bases and J by 4 bases, and 17 bases separated the two germline ends. From germline, CDR1 is MDHEN and CDR2 SYDVKM.

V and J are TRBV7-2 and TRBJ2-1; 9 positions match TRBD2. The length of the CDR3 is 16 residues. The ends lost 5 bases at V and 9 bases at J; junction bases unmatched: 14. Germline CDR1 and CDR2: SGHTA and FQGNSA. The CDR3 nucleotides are TGTGCCAGCAGCGGAGGATCGAGGACTAGCGCGTCTGAGCAGTTCTTC. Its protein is CASSGGSRTSASEQFF.

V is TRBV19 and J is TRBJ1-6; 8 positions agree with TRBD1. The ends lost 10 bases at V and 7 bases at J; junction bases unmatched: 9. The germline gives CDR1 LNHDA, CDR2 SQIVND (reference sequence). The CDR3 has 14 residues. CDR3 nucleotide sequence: TGTGCCACCTCCAGGACAGGGTCCAATTCACCCCTCCACTTT. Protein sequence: CATSRTGSNSPLHF.

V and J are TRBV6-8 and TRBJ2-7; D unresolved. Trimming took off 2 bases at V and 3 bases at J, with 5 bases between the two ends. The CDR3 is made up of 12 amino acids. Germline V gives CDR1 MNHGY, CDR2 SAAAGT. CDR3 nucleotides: TGTGCCAGCAGTTACCCCTACTACGAGCAGTACTTC. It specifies CASSYPYYEQYF.